This paragraph covers one T cell receptor (beta chain) sequence. Its antigen has not been determined. Per-nucleotide qualities are absent, and no much larger clonotype sits a single base away. The collaborating institutions used their own protocols to collect whole blood in K2EDTA tubes. For TCRbeta analysis, collaborator samples were shipped as frozen whole blood, as isolated PBMCs, or as DNA extracted from either sample type. This record comes from a study of blood T cell repertoires in COVID-19 (dated by TCRdb to 2020 to 2022). In the study overall: Collaborator samples came from the United States, Italy and Spain and covered acute and convalescent phases of COVID-19. The prospective study material was composed of cDNA or gDNA derived from T cells, B-cell-depleted T cells, or PBMCs. Deeply sampled blood TCRbeta repertoires from subjects exposed to, actively infected with, or recovered from COVID-19 were included in the dataset. The repertoires were released in a freely available public database intended as a resource for research on the immune response to SARS-CoV-2. The samples were drawn from the first 160 participants of the ongoing ImmuneRACE study and from some 1,300 subjects provided by 6 global collaborators. A de-identified subject ID, COVID-19 status, age in years and sex were almost always included in the sample metadata. HLA class I and class II types, where available, came from metadata supplied by the sample provider rather than from assay-based typing.

Study-wide findings and limitations: The quantity of clinical and demographic metadata differed by source and by participant and was supplied without curation.

CDR1 is given as LGHDT and CDR2 as YNNKEL, both from the germline V gene (reference sequence). Ends trimmed: V by 0 bases, J by 4 bases; bases unmatched to a gene: 16. The CDR3 sequence holds 19 residues, the cysteine and phenylalanine included. Of the read, only the CDR3 DNA is kept; its 57 bases are in frame from base 1. TCRbeta CDR3 regions were amplified from genomic DNA by means of the immunoSEQ Assay, a bias-controlled multiplex PCR. Regarding the original processing steps: Nucleated cell counts per sample were estimated from amplification of reference gene primers within the assay. Sequence reads were collapsed and filtered to measure the absolute abundance of every unique TCRbeta CDR3 rearrangement. For each sample, productive Simpson clonality was calculated as the square root of Simpson's diversity index over productive rearrangements. The table comes from immuneACCESS by way of TCRdb, which keeps in-frame sequences with V and J called. Part of the clones is missing from these tables; in studies checked, under half for an unresolved V gene and the rest for unknown reasons. The V and J calls and clone size were taken over from that table, and D and trimming were inferred from the DNA. Recorded for this sample are nearly 200,000 clones; 85% to 90% of them occurred a single time. Together, the top ten hold 0.75% to 0.95% of the sample.

This receptor was obtained from a woman aged 70-85 years with acute or convalescent COVID-19. The source material was peripheral blood. The chain joins TRBV3-1 (or the pseudogene TRBV3-2) to TRBJ2-3, with 7 bases matching TRBD2. The CDR3 here reads CASSQEGGLENKSPDTQYF. The bases read TGTGCCAGCAGCCAAGAGGGTGGACTAGAGAATAAGAGCCCAGATACGCAGTATTTT.